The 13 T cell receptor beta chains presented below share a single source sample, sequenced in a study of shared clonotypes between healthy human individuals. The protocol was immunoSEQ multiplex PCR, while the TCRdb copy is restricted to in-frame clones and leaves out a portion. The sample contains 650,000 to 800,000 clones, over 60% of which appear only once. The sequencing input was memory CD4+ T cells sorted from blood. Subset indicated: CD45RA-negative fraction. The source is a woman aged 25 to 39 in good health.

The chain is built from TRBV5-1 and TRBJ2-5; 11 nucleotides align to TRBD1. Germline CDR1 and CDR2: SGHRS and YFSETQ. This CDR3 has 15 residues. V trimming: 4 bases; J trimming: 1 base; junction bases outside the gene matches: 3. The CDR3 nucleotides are TGCGCCAGCAGCCCCGGGACAGGGGGCCAAGAGACCCAGTACTTC. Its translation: CASSPGTGGQETQYF.

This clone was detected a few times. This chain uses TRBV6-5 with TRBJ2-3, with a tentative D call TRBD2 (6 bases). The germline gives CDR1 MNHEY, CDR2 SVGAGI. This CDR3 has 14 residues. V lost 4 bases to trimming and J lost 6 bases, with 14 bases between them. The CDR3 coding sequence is TGTGCCAGCAGTTGGAGGGGAGGTTCGGATACGCAGTATTTT. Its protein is CASSWRGGSDTQYF.

The DNA for the CDR3 is TGTGCCAGCAGCGCCCGGAGGAAGGATACGCAGTATTTT. Amino acid sequence: CASSARRKDTQYF. The chain links TRBV7-2 to TRBJ2-3, with a tentative D call TRBD2 (5 bases). Trimming cost V 5 bases and J 6 bases, with 12 bases left between them. The CDR3 has 13 residues. Germline CDR1 is SGHTA and CDR2 is FQGNSA.

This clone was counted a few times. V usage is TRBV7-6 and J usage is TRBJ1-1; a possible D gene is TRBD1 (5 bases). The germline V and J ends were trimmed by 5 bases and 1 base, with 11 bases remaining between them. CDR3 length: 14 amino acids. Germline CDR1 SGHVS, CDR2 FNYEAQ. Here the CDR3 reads CASSRDWTNTEAFF. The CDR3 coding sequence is TGTGCCAGCAGCCGGGACTGGACGAACACTGAAGCTTTCTTT. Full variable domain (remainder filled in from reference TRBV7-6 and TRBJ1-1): GAGVSQSPRYKVTKRGQDVALRCDPISGHVSLYWYRQALGQGPEFLTYFNYEAQQDKSGLPNDRFSAERPEGSISTLTIQRTEQRDSAMYRCASSRDWTNTEAFFGQGTRLTVV.

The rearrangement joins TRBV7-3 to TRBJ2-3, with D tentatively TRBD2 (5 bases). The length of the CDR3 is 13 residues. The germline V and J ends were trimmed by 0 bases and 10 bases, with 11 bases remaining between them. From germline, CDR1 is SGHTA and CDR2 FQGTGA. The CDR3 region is CASSLTPLEAQYF. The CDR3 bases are TGTGCCAGCAGCTTAACCCCACTAGAGGCGCAGTATTTT.

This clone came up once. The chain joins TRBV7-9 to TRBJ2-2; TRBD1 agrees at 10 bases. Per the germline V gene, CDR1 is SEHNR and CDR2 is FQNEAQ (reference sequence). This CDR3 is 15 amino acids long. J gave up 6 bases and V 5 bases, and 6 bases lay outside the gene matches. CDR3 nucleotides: TGTGCCAGCAGCCTCGGGACAGGGGATTCCGGGGAGCTGTTTTTT. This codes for CASSLGTGDSGELFF.

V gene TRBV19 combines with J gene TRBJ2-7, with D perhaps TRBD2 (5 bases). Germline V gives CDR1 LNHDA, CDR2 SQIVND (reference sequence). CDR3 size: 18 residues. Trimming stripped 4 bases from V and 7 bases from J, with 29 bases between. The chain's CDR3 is CASSTGVGVTGTPREQYF. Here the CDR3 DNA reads TGTGCCAGTAGTACCGGGGTCGGGGTTACGGGAACGCCAAGGGAGCAGTACTTC.

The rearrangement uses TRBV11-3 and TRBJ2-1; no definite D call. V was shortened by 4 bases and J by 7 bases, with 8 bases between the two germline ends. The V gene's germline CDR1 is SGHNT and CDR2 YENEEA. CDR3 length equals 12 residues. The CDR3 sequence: CASSYQRNEQFF. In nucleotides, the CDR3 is TGTGCCAGCAGCTATCAGAGGAATGAGCAGTTCTTC.

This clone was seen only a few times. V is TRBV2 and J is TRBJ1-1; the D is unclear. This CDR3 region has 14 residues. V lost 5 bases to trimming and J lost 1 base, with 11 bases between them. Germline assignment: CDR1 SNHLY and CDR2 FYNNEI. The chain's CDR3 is CASSPDLRNTEAFF. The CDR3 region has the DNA TGTGCCAGCAGTCCTGACTTGAGGAACACTGAAGCTTTCTTT. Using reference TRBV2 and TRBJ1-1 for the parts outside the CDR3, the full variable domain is EPEVTQTPSHQVTQMGQEVILRCVPISNHLYFYWYRQILGQKVEFLVSFYNNEISEKSEIFDDQFSVERPDGSNFTLKIRSTKLEDSAMYFCASSPDLRNTEAFFGQGTRLTVV.

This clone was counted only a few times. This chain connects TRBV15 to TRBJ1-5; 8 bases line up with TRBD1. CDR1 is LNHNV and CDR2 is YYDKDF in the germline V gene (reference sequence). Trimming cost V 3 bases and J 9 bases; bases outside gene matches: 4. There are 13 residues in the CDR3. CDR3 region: CATSRDRDLPQHF. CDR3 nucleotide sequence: TGTGCCACCAGCAGGGACAGGGACCTGCCCCAGCATTTT.

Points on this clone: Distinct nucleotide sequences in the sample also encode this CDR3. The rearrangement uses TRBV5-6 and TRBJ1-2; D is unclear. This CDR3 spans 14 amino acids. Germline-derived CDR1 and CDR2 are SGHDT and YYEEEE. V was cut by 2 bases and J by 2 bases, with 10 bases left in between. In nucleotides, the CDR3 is TGTGCCAGCAGCTTTACGGCTGTAAACTATGGCTACACCTTC. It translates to CASSFTAVNYGYTF.

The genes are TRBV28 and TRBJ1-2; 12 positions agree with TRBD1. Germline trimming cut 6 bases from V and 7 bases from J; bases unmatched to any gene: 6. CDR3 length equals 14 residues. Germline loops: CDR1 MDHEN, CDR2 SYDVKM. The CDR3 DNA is TGTGCCAGCAGGTACCGGGACAGGGGGCTTGGCTACACCTTC. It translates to CASRYRDRGLGYTF.

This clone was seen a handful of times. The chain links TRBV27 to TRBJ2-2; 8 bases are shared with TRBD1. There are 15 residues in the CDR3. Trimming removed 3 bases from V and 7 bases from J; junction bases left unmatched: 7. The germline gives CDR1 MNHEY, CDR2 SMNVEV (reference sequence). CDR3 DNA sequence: TGTGCCAGCAGTTTCCTCTCGACAGGGGACGGGGAGCTGTTTTTT. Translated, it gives CASSFLSTGDGELFF.